This record looks at one T cell receptor beta chain sequence and its context. In its sample, this clonotype was seen many times. Its binding antigen is unknown. Base qualities are missing; no much larger clone stands one base away. The data originate from a study of T cells in Graves' hyperthyroidism and ophthalmopathy (dated by TCRdb to the late 2010s). Context from the whole study: To identify distinguishing TCR V-J signatures, a discovery cohort of some 99 patients was used, comprising 43 with Graves' ophthalmopathy and around 57 with stable Graves' hyperthyroidism. Prospective prediction of ophthalmopathy was tested in an independent validation cohort of 18 to 20 hyperthyroidism patients and 17 patients who later progressed to ophthalmopathy. TCR Vbeta CDR3 sequencing of 130 to 150 peripheral blood samples (43 ophthalmopathy, 75 or so hyperthyroidism and approximately 17 progressor patients) is reported in the paper. The roughly 90 discovery patients were divided at random into training and test sets in a 7:3 ratio. Following sampling, methimazole starting at 30 mg daily was given to hyperthyroidism patients, and high-dose intravenous methylprednisolone was given to ophthalmopathy patients. Thyroid tissue and blood T-cell repertoires from six Graves' hyperthyroidism patients were also compared in the study.

General study outcomes and caveats: No statistical method was used to fix the sample size in advance, and group allocation was not hidden from the investigators. In validation, the model predicted progression to ophthalmopathy a median of approximately 6.3 months before onset, with 65% to 71% sensitivity and 72.22% specificity. Most expanded thyroid clonotypes (frequency above 0.001) were also detected in blood, suggesting blood repertoires may reflect thyroid immune responses. A 13 V-J signature model separated ophthalmopathy from stable hyperthyroidism, with 87.88% sensitivity and roughly 84% specificity in cross-validation and 80%/75% in testing.

CDR1 and CDR2, per the germline V gene, are SGHTA and FQGNSA. V was cut back by 1 base and J by 0 bases, leaving a gap of 7 bases between them. From cysteine to phenylalanine, the CDR3 is 16 amino acids long. The retained sequence is limited to the CDR3, 48 bases, with the frame set at the first base. The TCR beta CDR3 regions were amplified from the RNA transcripts. A first-round RT-PCR of the TCR CDR3 used the HTBI primer set with the Qiagen OneStep RT-PCR kit. A second multiplex PCR round built the libraries, followed by size selection and purification. Sequencing of the libraries was done on an Illumina HiSeq2000 using paired-end 100 bp reads. The authors' analysis ran thus. Raw data were processed with SOAPnuke, discarding reads with adapters, uncalled bases, mean Phred below 15, or no exact constant-primer or identifier match. High-quality paired reads were merged with COPE v1.2.5, and unique nucleotide sequences were defined as clonotypes. Clonotypes were aligned to IMGT TRBV, TRBD and TRBJ reference segments using MiTCR v1.1. The analysis included only V-J combinations with a frequency above 0.0001, which together covered approximately 99% of the repertoires. A TCS score was defined as the ratio of F50 (clonal expansion) to E x V (chaos), with BLOSUM62-based TCRdist applied between CDR3 peptides within each V-J. Welch's t-statistics and random forest reduced around 520 V-J features to 10 to 15, which were used in a naive Bayes classifier (R e1071). The Morisita-Horn index was used to measure how similar the thyroid and blood repertoires were. TCRdb trimmed public reads at Q25 via fastp, called clones via MiXCR and kept in-frame beta chains. Every CDR3 protein is listed once, alongside the most common genes and DNA of its rows. TCRdb assigned the V and J calls; the authors' analysis was not used. The sample table records over 500,000 distinct CDR3 sequences; around 43% of these occur just once. The ten most abundant clones make up about two fifths of the sample.

Exclusion was applied to patients with uncontrolled infections, other autoimmune diseases, pregnancy or lactation. Clinical symptoms, serum thyroxine and TRAb, thyroid ultrasound, and orbital computed tomography formed the basis for the diagnoses. Trizol reagent was used to extract total RNA, and RNA quality was then checked on an Agilent 2100 Bioanalyzer. The rearrangement joined TRBV7-2 to TRBJ2-6; no D segment can be confidently identified. This TCR derives from an adult woman with Graves' disease, either hyperthyroidism or ophthalmopathy (not recorded which). Source material: peripheral blood or thyroid tissue (not recorded which). The CDR3 region reads CASSLEGRSGANVLTF. The bases read TGTGCCAGCAGCTTAGAGGGTCGCTCTGGGGCCAACGTCCTGACTTTC.